This passage covers 22 T cell receptor beta chains from one sample sequenced in a study of blood T cells in healthy people across ages. A second PCR, run for about 6 to 11 cycles, used a sample-barcoded 5' primer plus a J-beta primer mix. Via MiXCR, TCRdb re-called the 5' RACE reads, giving one row per CDR3 protein. The sample has nearly 1 million distinct CDR3 sequences, about 51% seen once. The sample taken for sequencing was blood. Receptor source: a woman in her fifties or sixties in good health.

The V call is TRBV4-1, the J call TRBJ1-5; weak D call: TRBD1 (6 bases). The CDR3 is made up of 17 amino acids. Trimming shortened V by 7 bases and J by 6 bases, and 25 bases separated the two germline ends. Germline CDR1 MGHRA, CDR2 YSYEKL. DNA of the CDR3: TGCGCCAGCACACTATCTACAGGGAGCAGTACGGCTCAGCCCCAGCATTTT. Translation: CASTLSTGSSTAQPQHF.

This clonotype was picked up a small number of times. The rearrangement uses TRBV27 and TRBJ2-7, with D perhaps given as TRBD1 or TRBD2 (5 bases each). CDR1 is MNHEY, CDR2 SMNVEV, per germline (reference sequence). Between the trimmed V and J ends, which lost 8 bases and 3 bases, there was a span of 14 bases. The CDR3 has 13 residues. This chain's CDR3 is CASGPGTDYEQYF. The CDR3 region has the DNA TGTGCCAGCGGGCCCGGGACCGACTACGAGCAGTACTTC.

The chain couples TRBV11-2 to TRBJ2-3; D possibly corresponds to TRBD1 (6 bases). V lost 2 bases to trimming and J lost 3 bases, with 21 bases between them. CDR3 length: 18 amino acids. Germline lookup yields CDR1 SGHAT and CDR2 FQNNGV. CDR3 in DNA: TGTGCCAGCAGCTTAATCCCCCCTCCGGGACATGGGACAGATACGCAGTATTTT. Translated, it gives CASSLIPPPGHGTDTQYF.

The table lists this clonotype with a few counts. The rearrangement joins TRBV15 to TRBJ2-1; no clear D gene. Germline lookup yields CDR1 LNHNV and CDR2 YYDKDF (reference sequence). CDR3 size: 13 residues. The V end lost 0 bases, the J end lost 7 bases, and 7 bases lay between the germline ends. The CDR3: CATSRDPRNEQFF. As DNA, the CDR3 is TGTGCCACCAGCAGAGATCCGCGGAATGAGCAGTTCTTC. The entire variable domain, with the rest obtained from reference TRBV15 and TRBJ2-1, is as follows: DAMVIQNPRYQVTQFGKPVTLSCSQTLNHNVMYWYQQKSSQAPKLLFHYYDKDFNNEADTPDNFQSRRPNTSFCFLDIRSPGLGDTAMYLCATSRDPRNEQFFGPGTRLTVL.

V and J are TRBV29-1 and TRBJ1-2; possibly TRBD1 for D (5 bases). Germline V CDR1 and CDR2: SQVTM, ANQGSEA. Trimming removed 2 bases at V and 3 bases at J, with 13 bases between. CDR3 length: 14 amino acids. The CDR3 sequence is CSVERGWGDYGYTF. The CDR3 DNA follows: TGCAGCGTTGAAAGGGGATGGGGGGACTATGGCTACACCTTC.

This chain uses TRBV12-3 or TRBV12-4 with TRBJ2-5; D is ambiguous. The ends were cut back, 1 base at V and 5 bases at J, with 11 bases in the middle. The CDR3 runs 14 residues. The CDR3 protein is CASSLGQQAETQYF. CDR3 DNA sequence: TGTGCCAGCAGTTTAGGGCAGCAGGCCGAGACCCAGTACTTC.

V usage is TRBV28 and J usage is TRBJ1-5; 8 bases are a match to TRBD1. In germline, CDR1 is MDHEN, CDR2 SYDVKM. V lost 2 bases to trimming and J lost 6 bases; unmatched junction nucleotides: 15. This CDR3 has 18 amino acids. CDR3 sequence (DNA): TGTGCCAGCAGTTTAGCGAATCCGGACAGGGTGTTCCGTCAGCCCCAGCATTTT. Translation gives CASSLANPDRVFRQPQHF.

The V call is TRBV2, the J call TRBJ2-5; maybe TRBD2 (5 bases). The CDR3 is 13 amino acids. Germline CDR1 reads SNHLY; CDR2 reads FYNNEI. V was shortened by 7 bases and J by 11 bases, with 20 bases between the two germline ends. CDR3 coding DNA: TGTGCCAGCATAATCTTAAGCGGCAATGAGCAGTACTTC. It specifies CASIILSGNEQYF. The whole variable domain, remainder taken from reference TRBV2 and TRBJ2-5, is EPEVTQTPSHQVTQMGQEVILRCVPISNHLYFYWYRQILGQKVEFLVSFYNNEISEKSEIFDDQFSVERPDGSNFTLKIRSTKLEDSAMYFCASIILSGNEQYFGPGTRLLVL.

The rearrangement joins TRBV7-2 to TRBJ1-5, with 8 positions matching TRBD1. Germline V gene sequence: CDR1 SGHTA, CDR2 FQGNSA. CDR3 length: 15 amino acids. The J segment lost 6 bases and the V segment lost 5 bases, leaving 9 bases of the junction unmatched. The CDR3 nucleotides read TGTGCCAGCAGCACGAGACAGGGGCAGGGTCAGCCCCAGCATTTT. Its protein product is CASSTRQGQGQPQHF.

This clonotype was seen only once. The gene calls are TRBV11-2 and TRBJ2-1, with 13 nucleotides matching TRBD2. This CDR3 region has 18 residues. In germline, CDR1 is SGHAT, CDR2 FQNNGV. The V gene end was trimmed by 1 base and the J gene end by 5 bases; junction bases not matched to a gene: 8. The CDR3 DNA is TGTGCCAGCAGCTTAGGGGGGACTAGCGGGACGGGTCACAATGAGCAGTTCTTC. Its translation: CASSLGGTSGTGHNEQFF.

Comments on this clonotype: At one boundary the junction diverges from the germline segment, which might be a read error. The rearrangement links TRBV29-1 to TRBJ2-7, with 7 bases matching TRBD1. CDR1 is SQVTM and CDR2 is ANQGSEA in the germline V gene. The CDR3 is 15 amino acids. This chain's CDR3 is CSVEDRLLGGYEQCF. The CDR3 nucleotides are TGCAGCGTTGAAGACCGATTGCTAGGGGGCTACGAGCAGTGCTTC.

The chain combines TRBV7-8 with TRBJ2-7; TRBD1 matches 10 bases. J was trimmed by 3 bases and V by 1 base; bases with no gene match: 6. CDR3 length: 16 residues. Germline values: CDR1 SGHVS, CDR2 FQNEAQ. This chain's CDR3 is CASSLDGTGVYYEQYF. DNA of the CDR3: TGTGCCAGCAGCTTAGATGGGACAGGGGTATACTACGAGCAGTACTTC.

A single count supports this clonotype. J is TRBJ2-7 and V is TRBV6-5; 10 bases are a match to TRBD2. The J call may be in error: the DNA end matches TRBJ2-1 better. CDR3 length: 16 residues. The germline V gene has CDR1 MNHEY and CDR2 SVGAGI. CDR3 bases: TGTGCCAGCAGTTACATAGGGACTAGCGTCTTTAATGAGCAGTTCTTC. Translation: CASSYIGTSVFNEQFF.

The count of this clonotype is one. The chain carries TRBV28 and TRBJ2-1, with D unclear. Germline V gene lookup returns CDR1 MDHEN and CDR2 SYDVKM. Trimming stripped 11 bases from V and 4 bases from J, with 18 bases between. The CDR3 consists of 14 residues. DNA for the CDR3: TGTGCCTGCAAACTGCACGGTGGGTACAATGAGCAGTTCTTC. Residues: CACKLHGGYNEQFF.

CDR3 sequence reads: CSARQDRTEQYF. In DNA, the CDR3 is TGCAGTGCTAGACAAGACAGGACGGAGCAGTACTTC. V gene TRBV20-1 combines with J gene TRBJ2-7; tentatively, D is TRBD1 (6 bases). The CDR3 is made up of 12 amino acids. V was shortened by 2 bases and J by 7 bases, with 12 bases between the two germline ends. CDR1 DFQATT and CDR2 SNEGSKA come from the germline V gene (reference sequence).

This clonotype occurred a few times. The chain employs TRBV7-9 and TRBJ2-1, with D possibly matching TRBD1 (5 bases). The germline CDR1 and CDR2 sequences are SEHNR and FQNEAQ (reference sequence). The CDR3 spans 14 residues. Trimming left V 2 bases short and J 3 bases short, with 8 bases between. The CDR3 protein is CASSLLQDYNEQFF. The CDR3 region has the DNA TGTGCCAGCAGCTTACTACAGGACTACAATGAGCAGTTCTTC.

This clonotype showed up many times. The rearrangement uses TRBV20-1 and TRBJ2-5, with D maybe TRBD1 (6 bases). V lost 1 base, J lost 2 bases, and 14 bases lay in between. Germline CDR1 reads DFQATT; CDR2 reads SNEGSKA (reference sequence). The CDR3 runs to 15 residues. The CDR3 is CSARGARGLQETQYF. In nucleotides, the CDR3 is TGCAGTGCTAGAGGCGCCAGGGGATTGCAAGAGACCCAGTACTTC.

The V gene is TRBV9, the J gene TRBJ2-5; the D is unclear. The CDR3 is 12 amino acids. Germline loops: CDR1 SGDLS, CDR2 YYNGEE. Deletions cut 4 bases from V and 5 bases from J, with 9 bases between. The CDR3 spells CASSSAWETQYF. For the CDR3, the DNA is TGTGCCAGCAGCTCTGCCTGGGAGACCCAGTACTTC.

This clonotype showed up many times. This sequence joins TRBV7-2 and TRBJ2-5; 7 positions agree with TRBD1. CDR3 length: 15 amino acids. CDR1 is SGHTA and CDR2 is FQGNSA in the germline V gene. Trimming at V came to 1 base and at J to 0 bases, leaving 2 bases not matched to a gene. The CDR3 loop reads CASSLGDSYQETQYF. CDR3 sequence (DNA): TGTGCCAGCAGCTTAGGGGACAGTTACCAAGAGACCCAGTACTTC.

This clonotype was seen repeatedly, ten times or more. V and J are TRBV7-2 and TRBJ2-5; D is possibly TRBD1 (6 bases). CDR1 is SGHTA and CDR2 is FQGNSA in the germline V gene. V lost 5 bases and J 9 bases, leaving 16 bases between the germline ends. The length of the CDR3 is 13 residues. In DNA form, the CDR3 reads TGTGCCAGCAGCCAGCGACAGGACGGGGCCCAGTACTTC. Translation: CASSQRQDGAQYF.

This clonotype was detected a few times. The J gene is TRBJ2-3, the V gene TRBV6-2 or TRBV6-3; D is unclear. The V end was cut by 10 bases, the J end by 1 base, with 21 bases between. The germline gives CDR1 MNHEY, CDR2 SVGEGT. This CDR3 is 16 amino acids long. The CDR3, as DNA: TGTGCCACCGTTTACGGCGGAACGGCGCGCACAGATACGCAGTATTTT. It codes for CATVYGGTARTDTQYF.

The chain combines TRBV12-3 or TRBV12-4 with TRBJ2-5; 8 bases are shared with TRBD2. The DNA end favors TRBJ2-7, so the J call may be wrong. This CDR3 is 15 amino acids long. CDR3 bases: TGTGCCAGCAGGCAGGGCAGAGCGGGAGCCGGCGAGCAGTACTTC. Translating gives CASRQGRAGAGEQYF.